This T cell receptor beta chain was captured by sequencing in a study of spatial heterogeneity in lung cancer. In the study overall: Correlation of TCR transcript counts in tumor regions with a T cell module score from matched bulk RNA-seq was strong. Study findings and constraints: Of the expanded TCRs, ubiquitous and regional counts tracked the counts of ubiquitous and regional nonsynonymous mutations, respectively. Intratumoral expanded alpha and beta TCR counts were found to track tumor mutation counts.

Time point of the sample: sample taken at primary tumor resection. Without sorting, whole RNA was sequenced from tumor, nontumor lung or frozen PBMC. This clonotype appeared many times. The antigen remains undetermined. The study tagged each TCR cDNA molecule with a unique molecular identifier. TCRdb re-called the 5' RACE reads with MiXCR, one entry per CDR3 protein. The sample contains some 13,000 distinct CDR3 sequences, less than 4.5% of which appear only once. The sample in question was lung tumor tissue, obtained at surgery. The sequence was obtained from a male donor with early-stage non-small cell lung cancer.

The CDR3 DNA reads TGTGCCAGCAGCCCTGGGACTAGCGGGAGCCTGGGGGAGCAGTACTTC. Translation: CASSPGTSGSLGEQYF. The chain joins TRBV5-4 to TRBJ2-7; 14 nucleotides align to TRBD2. CDR3 length: 16 residues. In germline, CDR1 is SGHNT, CDR2 YYREEE (reference sequence). V gave up 4 bases and J gave up 7 bases; unmatched junction bases: 10.